This entry lists 20 T cell receptor beta chains sequenced from one sample in a study of shared clonotypes between healthy human individuals. Method: immunoSEQ multiplex PCR; TCRdb's copy keeps in-frame clones and lacks some. The table lists hundreds of thousands of clones, roughly 96% of them singletons, with roughly 0.1% in the top ten. Selected positively for CCR7 and CD45RO-negative, naive CD8 cells excluded terminally differentiated effector memory CD45RA+ cells. The sample comprised naive CD8+ T cells sorted from blood. Receptor source: a woman younger than 45 in good health.

The V call is TRBV9, the J call TRBJ2-1, with a tentative D call TRBD2 (5 bases). The V gene lost 4 bases and the J gene lost 9 bases, with 17 bases spanning the gap. The length of the CDR3 is 14 residues. The germline V gene encodes CDR1 SGDLS and CDR2 YYNGEE. This CDR3 is CASSPHGVGSEQFF. The CDR3 region has the DNA TGTGCCAGCAGCCCCCACGGGGTTGGTAGTGAGCAGTTCTTC.

The chain recombines TRBV7-9 with TRBJ2-7; 7 bases line up with TRBD2. The germline V gene encodes CDR1 SEHNR and CDR2 FQNEAQ (reference sequence). The V gene end was trimmed by 5 bases and the J gene end by 6 bases; junction bases not matched to a gene: 4. The CDR3 has 12 residues. The CDR3 region has the DNA TGTGCCAGCAGCCCGGGGGGTAGCGAGCAGTACTTC. As protein: CASSPGGSEQYF.

The V call is TRBV7-8, the J call TRBJ2-1; the match to TRBD2 covers 14 bases. This CDR3 region has 16 residues. The V segment lost 2 bases and the J segment 9 bases; nucleotides outside the gene matches: 6. CDR1 SGHVS and CDR2 FQNEAQ come from the germline V gene. CDR3 nucleotide sequence: TGTGCCAGCAGCTTAAACCGGACTAGCGGGAGGATTGAGCAGTTCTTC. Encoded protein: CASSLNRTSGRIEQFF.

The rearrangement links TRBV7-9 to TRBJ1-1; no firm D call. Germline loops: CDR1 SEHNR, CDR2 FQNEAQ (reference sequence). The CDR3 runs to 13 residues. The V and J ends lost 5 bases and 7 bases respectively, with 14 bases between them. The CDR3 sequence is CASSQRVAHEAFF. DNA of the CDR3: TGTGCCAGCAGCCAGAGGGTAGCCCATGAAGCTTTCTTT.

The chain combines TRBV28 with TRBJ2-3, with 11 bases aligning to TRBD2. The CDR3 runs to 17 residues. V trimming: 7 bases; J trimming: 2 bases; junction bases outside the gene matches: 11. Per the germline V gene, CDR1 is MDHEN and CDR2 is SYDVKM. Written as DNA, the CDR3 is TGTGCCAGCACCTATGGGACTAGCGGAGGAAACACAGATACGCAGTATTTT. Its translation: CASTYGTSGGNTDTQYF. Based on the CDR3 plus reference TRBV28 and TRBJ2-3, the full variable domain is DVKVTQSSRYLVKRTGEKVFLECVQDMDHENMFWYRQDPGLGLRLIYFSYDVKMKEKGDIPEGYSVSREKKERFSLILESASTNQTSMYLCASTYGTSGGNTDTQYFGPGTRLTVL.

The chain links TRBV28 to TRBJ1-5; D uncertain. This CDR3 has 18 amino acids. Trimming stripped 3 bases from V and 0 bases from J, with 18 bases between. Germline CDR1 MDHEN, CDR2 SYDVKM. The CDR3 reads CASSFPTETTYSNQPQHF. In DNA form, the CDR3 reads TGTGCCAGCAGTTTCCCTACAGAAACAACGTATAGCAATCAGCCCCAGCATTTT.

The chain is built from TRBV28 and TRBJ2-3; D possibly corresponds to TRBD1 (6 bases). CDR3 length: 15 amino acids. The germline V and J ends were trimmed by 4 bases and 4 bases, with 15 bases remaining between them. Germline V gene data show CDR1 as MDHEN and CDR2 as SYDVKM. CDR3 nucleotide sequence: TGTGCCAGCAGTTCAACACAGGGAGAGGCAGATACGCAGTATTTT. It is translated as CASSSTQGEADTQYF.

V is TRBV5-4 and J is TRBJ2-7; possible D gene TRBD1, 6 bases. Between the trimmed V and J ends, which lost 4 bases and 0 bases, there was a span of 11 bases. Looked up from germline, CDR1 is SGHNT and CDR2 is YYREEE (reference sequence). This CDR3 comprises 14 residues. The CDR3 DNA reads as TGTGCCAGCAGCGTGAGGGGGACCTCCTACGAGCAGTACTTC. Protein sequence: CASSVRGTSYEQYF. The full variable domain, rest sourced from reference TRBV5-4 and TRBJ2-7, is ETGVTQSPTHLIKTRGQQVTLRCSSQSGHNTVSWYQQALGQGPQFIFQYYREEENGRGNFPPRFSGLQFPNYSSELNVNALELDDSALYLCASSVRGTSYEQYFGPGTRLTVT.

The chain recombines TRBV6-5 with TRBJ2-1; 8 nucleotides agree with TRBD1. The CDR3 contains 15 residues. V gave up 10 bases and J gave up 4 bases; unmatched junction bases: 12. Germline assignment: CDR1 MNHEY and CDR2 SVGAGI. CDR3 loop: CATASRDRQYNEQFF. The CDR3 bases are TGTGCCACCGCCAGTAGGGACAGGCAGTACAATGAGCAGTTCTTC.

The V call is TRBV7-9, the J call TRBJ2-7; TRBD1 matches at 9 bases. Germline V gene lookup returns CDR1 SEHNR and CDR2 FQNEAQ (reference sequence). The CDR3 has 18 amino acids. V shed 5 bases and J 1 base; nucleotides not matched to a gene: 15. This CDR3 is CASSPDRGQRVNSYEQYF. CDR3 coding DNA: TGTGCCAGCAGCCCGGACAGGGGCCAGCGGGTTAATTCCTACGAGCAGTACTTC.

The chain combines TRBV28 with TRBJ2-7, with 8 bases fitting TRBD1. The CDR3 sequence is 15 residues long. The V gene's germline CDR1 is MDHEN and CDR2 SYDVKM. The junction had 12 bases not matched to a gene; V was cut back by 7 bases and J by 4 bases. CDR3 loop: CASTTISGTGYEQYF. The CDR3, as DNA: TGTGCCAGCACCACTATCTCTGGGACAGGATACGAGCAGTACTTC.

This clone was detected only once. The chain recombines TRBV7-2 with TRBJ2-5; no reliable D call. The CDR3 contains 15 residues. Germline CDR1 SGHTA, CDR2 FQGNSA. Trimming left V 4 bases short and J 1 base short, with 13 bases between. In DNA form, the CDR3 reads TGTGCCAGCAGCTCGCGACGGTCCCCCCAAGAGACCCAGTACTTC. Encoded protein: CASSSRRSPQETQYF.

This clone was picked up one time. V usage is TRBV6-6 and J usage is TRBJ2-3; D gene uncertain. Trimming cost V 5 bases and J 1 base, with 13 bases left between them. This CDR3 spans 15 amino acids. Germline loops: CDR1 MNHNY, CDR2 SVGAGI (reference sequence). The CDR3 sequence is CASSRVLPGTDTQYF. The CDR3 nucleotides are TGTGCCAGCAGTAGGGTTTTGCCGGGCACAGATACGCAGTATTTT.

V usage is TRBV5-5 and J usage is TRBJ1-1, with D perhaps TRBD1 (6 bases). V shed 2 bases and J shed 1 base, with 21 bases lying between them. The CDR3 loop spans 18 amino acids. CDR1 SGHKS and CDR2 YYEKEE come from the germline V gene (reference sequence). CDR3 coding DNA: TGTGCCAGCAGCTTTCACAGGGTGGTGATCAACAAGAACACTGAAGCTTTCTTT. This gives the protein CASSFHRVVINKNTEAFF.

This chain joins TRBV5-4 and TRBJ2-7; 10 bases fit TRBD1. Germline CDR1 SGHNT, CDR2 YYREEE (reference sequence). The V and J ends lost 4 bases and 4 bases, in that order; junction bases with no gene match: 5. The CDR3 is 14 amino acids. CDR3 sequence reads: CASSPGDRGYEQYF. DNA of the CDR3: TGTGCCAGCAGCCCAGGGGACAGGGGTTACGAGCAGTACTTC.

A remark on this clone: The germline gene is not matched at one end of the junction; a read error may be the cause. The chain's CDR3 is CAGSPGLAVTDTQYF. For the CDR3, the DNA is TGTGCCGGCAGTCCCGGACTAGCGGTCACAGATACGCAGTATTTT. The rearrangement joins TRBV27 to TRBJ2-3, with TRBD2 identical over 10 bases. Germline lookup yields CDR1 MNHEY and CDR2 SMNVEV (reference sequence). The CDR3 contains 15 residues.

The V and J genes are TRBV7-9 and TRBJ2-7, with a tentative D call TRBD1 (6 bases). From germline, CDR1 is SEHNR and CDR2 FQNEAQ (reference sequence). The CDR3 runs 17 residues. V was shortened by 5 bases and J by 2 bases, with 22 bases between the two germline ends. Here the CDR3 reads CASSLGTHGTRPYEQYF. The CDR3 DNA reads TGTGCCAGCAGCCTAGGGACACACGGGACCAGACCCTACGAGCAGTACTTC.

The V gene is TRBV28, the J gene TRBJ2-1; D not certain. V shed 4 bases and J shed 4 bases, with 8 bases lying between them. Looked up from germline, CDR1 is MDHEN and CDR2 is SYDVKM. This CDR3 contains 13 residues. Written as DNA, the CDR3 is TGTGCCAGCAGTTCCGCAGGTTACAATGAGCAGTTCTTC. This codes for CASSSAGYNEQFF.

This clone was seen just once. The J gene is TRBJ2-7, the V gene TRBV29-1; D might be TRBD2 (5 bases). The CDR3 runs 13 residues. Germline V gives CDR1 SQVTM, CDR2 ANQGSEA. Trimming stripped 7 bases from V and 1 base from J, with 14 bases between. The CDR3 protein is CSAEGGASYEQYF. Written as DNA, the CDR3 is TGCAGCGCCGAGGGTGGAGCATCCTACGAGCAGTACTTC.

CDR3 DNA sequence: TGTGCCAGTATGGTGCCACAGAGCTCCTACAATGAGCAGTTCTTC. Its translation: CASMVPQSSYNEQFF. The chain carries TRBV19 and TRBJ2-1; D gene uncertain. Germline values: CDR1 LNHDA, CDR2 SQIVND (reference sequence). V lost 7 bases and J lost 0, with 13 bases in between. The CDR3 has 15 amino acids.